These T cell receptor beta chains were read from a single sample in a study of blood T cell repertoires in COVID-19. This table comes from immunoSEQ multiplex PCR, and its TCRdb copy is limited to in-frame clones, with some not included. The sample carries 350,000 to 450,000 clones, about 85% recorded once. Sequenced: peripheral blood. Source of these receptors: a woman under 30 with acute or convalescent COVID-19. Both conserved end residues are part of each CDR3. Fields, in order: D gene, clone size, V gene, J gene, CDR3 protein, CDR3 DNA. The D gene is left open where the match is weak. Clone size is shown for a subset of rows, as once, few, many or a class of expanded clone.

>-|-|TRBV7-3|TRBJ2-2
CASSLGTNTGELFF
TGTGCCAGCAGCTTAGGGACTAACACCGGGGAGCTGTTTTTT
>-|-|TRBV19|TRBJ2-1
CASSISPFRAVYNEQFF
TGTGCCAGTAGTATCTCCCCCTTCAGGGCGGTTTACAATGAGCAGTTCTTC
>-|-|TRBV4-1|TRBJ2-5
CASSQARAQETQYF
TGCGCCAGCAGCCAAGCGAGGGCACAAGAGACCCAGTACTTC
>TRBD1|-|TRBV7-3|TRBJ1-2
CASSLTPGTDNYGYTF
TGTGCCAGCAGCTTAACCCCCGGGACAGACAACTATGGCTACACCTTC
>TRBD2|-|TRBV3-1/TRBV3-2|TRBJ2-7
CASSQNLLAGLKYF
TGTGCCAGCAGCCAAAATTTACTAGCGGGGTTGAAGTACTTC
>-|-|TRBV29-1|TRBJ2-5
CSVVRGLQETQYF
TGCAGCGTTGTAAGAGGGCTCCAAGAGACCCAGTACTTC
>TRBD1|-|TRBV5-1|TRBJ2-5
CASSSGQGGETQYF
TGCGCCAGCAGCTCGGGACAGGGGGGAGAGACCCAGTACTTC
>TRBD1|-|TRBV5-6|TRBJ1-2
CASSPRTGLWYGYTF
TGTGCCAGCAGCCCTCGGACAGGGCTTTGGTATGGCTACACCTTC
>TRBD2|-|TRBV5-6|TRBJ2-3
CASRIVNSGYTDTQYF
TGTGCCAGCAGGATAGTCAATAGCGGGTACACAGATACGCAGTATTTT
>TRBD1|-|TRBV6-5|TRBJ1-1
CASSYYRGNMNTEAFF
TGTGCCAGCAGTTATTACAGGGGGAACATGAACACTGAAGCTTTCTTT
>-|-|TRBV7-6|TRBJ1-4
CASSLAWRAGRGEGEKLFF
TGTGCCAGCAGCTTAGCCTGGAGGGCAGGGAGAGGTGAAGGAGAAAAACTGTTTTTT
>-|-|TRBV2|TRBJ1-5
CASRGRGLNSNQPQHF
TGTGCCAGCAGGGGGAGGGGACTCAATAGCAATCAGCCCCAGCATTTT
>TRBD2|-|TRBV6-6|TRBJ2-7
CASRPGLAGSYEQYF
TGTGCCAGCAGACCCGGACTAGCGGGGTCCTACGAGCAGTACTTC
>-|-|TRBV5-1|TRBJ2-7
CASSFTNGDEQYF
TGCGCCAGCAGCTTCACTAACGGGGACGAGCAGTACTTC
>TRBD2|once|TRBV3-1/TRBV3-2|TRBJ2-3
CASSPMRVAGAVDTQYF
TGTGCCAGCAGCCCCATGAGAGTAGCGGGAGCGGTAGATACGCAGTATTTT
>-|-|TRBV30|TRBJ1-1
CAWSVRGEDTFF
TGTGCCTGGAGTGTAAGAGGCGAGGACACTTTCTTT
>TRBD1|-|TRBV6-5|TRBJ2-1
CAADRGLINEQFF
TGTGCCGCAGACAGGGGGCTTATCAATGAGCAGTTCTTC
>TRBD1|-|TRBV6-5|TRBJ2-3
CASSLDRASTDTQYF
TGTGCCAGCAGTCTCGACAGGGCTAGCACAGATACGCAGTATTTT
>-|-|TRBV19|TRBJ2-4
CASSIAWRTDLAKNIQYF
TGTGCCAGTAGTATTGCCTGGAGGACAGACCTAGCCAAAAACATTCAGTACTTC
>TRBD2|-|TRBV5-1|TRBJ2-5
CASSFGLAGGRGEETQYF
TGCGCCAGCAGCTTTGGGCTAGCGGGAGGGCGGGGTGAAGAGACCCAGTACTTC
>TRBD2|-|TRBV3-1/TRBV3-2|TRBJ2-3
CASSPLAGESTDTQYF
TGTGCCAGCAGCCCCCTAGCGGGGGAGAGCACAGATACGCAGTATTTT
>-|-|TRBV10-1|TRBJ1-1
CASSAGGYTEAFF
TGCGCCAGCAGCGCCGGGGGTTACACTGAAGCTTTCTTT
>-|-|TRBV28|TRBJ1-3
CASSFPHSGAGNTIYF
TGTGCCAGCAGTTTCCCCCACAGTGGTGCGGGAAACACCATATATTTT